This T cell receptor (beta chain) comes out of a study of shared clonotypes between healthy human individuals (dated by TCRdb to the early 2020s). Background on the whole study: A couple of women and three men aged 18 to 49 years were included in the cohort. To estimate repertoire size and how much clonotype sharing occurs between individuals, the study deeply sequenced the blood TCR repertoires of five healthy adults. Between about 0.85 and 9.5 billion PBMCs per donor were obtained by leukapheresis. For each donor, three plates each were used for CD4 naive and CD4 memory, two plates were used for CD8 naive, and one plate was used for CD8 memory. Libraries were prepared and TCR repertoires were sequenced by different laboratories using diverse techniques, in order to increase sequencing depth and limit assay-specific biases.

CD8 naive samples were CD45RO-negative cells positively selected for CCR7, giving a CD45RA+CCR7+ population that excluded TemRA cells. Healthy HIV-negative adults with no recently reported acute infections or vaccinations were included as donors. Every donor was a Caucasian adult living in Nashville, Tennessee, USA. After blood collection by leukapheresis, PBMCs were isolated using Ficoll-Histopaque density gradient centrifugation and then cryopreserved in the vapor phase of liquid nitrogen. Purity and quantity of every magnetically sorted T cell population were checked by analytical flow cytometry. Genomic DNA was isolated from each sorted fraction and quantified by UV absorbance on a Nanodrop 2000c. Using the deep immunoSEQ assay, multiplex PCR amplified TCR CDR3 regions from genomic DNA. Genomic DNA extracted from each cell subset was distributed evenly over all wells of several immunoSEQ 96-well plates, and each plate served as one replicate. For sorted subsets, each replicate PCR was loaded with approximately 190 ng genomic DNA, equivalent to about 30,000 T cell genomes. Purified libraries were quantified with a Qubit 3.0 fluorometer, sized on a Bioanalyzer 2100, and re-quantified with the KAPA Library Quantification kit. A separate single-read 150-cycle Illumina NextSeq 550 flow cell was used to sequence each immunoSEQ 96-well plate. The source study handled its data this way. Because the immunoSEQ output held only junctional sequences and lacked quality scores, the filtering could not match the filtering applied to full-length reads. To assign V/J genes and CDR3, sequences were annotated using PyIR, a Python wrapper for IgBLAST v1.9, with IMGT germline references. Any read was removed if the V/J assignment was weak (E-value above 1e-6), the CDR3 was missing, or the read contained stop codons, out-of-frame junctions, or ambiguous translated residues. V3J clonotypes were defined by identical inferred V gene, J gene, and CDR3 amino acid sequence. The percentage overlap between two repertoires was calculated by dividing the number of shared unique clonotypes by the size of the smaller repertoire. Three approaches were used to assess repertoire richness: RTK rarefaction, the Chao1 estimator, and Recon v2.1 estimates of unobserved clonotypes. For all TCRbeta clonotypes obtained by the gDNA method from a handful of donors, generation probabilities were computed with OLGA. The table comes from immuneACCESS by way of TCRdb, which keeps in-frame sequences with V and J called. Part of the clones is missing from these tables; in studies checked, under half for an unresolved V gene and the rest for unknown reasons. V and J calls and clone size are those listed in that table; D and trimming were worked out from the DNA. For this sample the table gives roughly 2.1 million clones, of which roughly 91% were detected only once. The ten largest clones capture 1.5% to 2% of the sample.

Overall results and qualifications from the work: Only blood was sampled, and tissue TCR repertoires likely differ from those in blood. Even with the large sequencing depth, rarefaction of the sorted-subset datasets indicated that sequencing was incomplete. Sharing across four donors was observed for about 5% of naive CD4, under 4% of naive CD8, 2% to 2.5% of memory CD4, and 0.4% of memory CD8 clonotypes. Because the study included only a small number of donors, the genetic and exposure-history diversity represented was limited. Compared with non-shared clonotypes, the clonotypes found in all four sorted-subset donors had higher generation probabilities. Based on pairwise subsampling, the degree of clonotype sharing among donors was expected to be affected by sequencing depth. Estimated clonotype richness was generally larger for naive than for memory subsets.

Concerning this clone itself: The antigen it binds to is not known. The sample holds no much larger clone one base away, and base qualities are not on file.

The sequencing input was naive CD8+ T cells from PBMCs. What the cell subset or site label conveys for this sample: CD45RA+CCR7+. This TCR was recovered from a man younger than 35 in good health. Some clones in this sample may be carry-over from other donors' samples.

The CDR3 protein is CASSPSGNYEQYF. The DNA sequence is TGTGCCAGCAGCCCATCGGGGAACTACGAGCAGTACTTC. The chain couples TRBV7-8 to TRBJ2-7, with TRBD2 as a weak D call on 5 bases. The germline V gene encodes CDR1 SGHVS and CDR2 FQNEAQ. At the junction V is shortened by 5 bases and J by 3 bases, with 11 bases in between. Inclusive of the bounding cysteine and phenylalanine, the CDR3 is 13 residues long. The CDR3 DNA has 39 bases and is translated from base 1.